A selection of T cell receptor beta chains follows, all from one sample in a study of blood T cell repertoires in COVID-19. Profiling relied on immunoSEQ multiplex PCR, and the TCRdb table lists in-frame clones only, not all of them. Of almost 300,000 clones listed, approximately 89% were seen once; the top ten hold approximately 10%. The sequenced sample consisted of peripheral blood. These receptors originate from a woman in her twenties or thirties with COVID-19, enrolled during active disease. CDR3s include the opening cysteine and the closing phenylalanine or tryptophan. D genes are given only for firm matches. Expanded clones are given a class, and other clones once, few, many or no size at all.

clone size	V gene	D gene	J gene	CDR3 protein	CDR3 DNA
NA	TRBV28	NA	TRBJ2-2	CASSLLPSLGTGELFF	TGTGCCAGCAGTCTCCTACCTAGCTTGGGGACCGGGGAGCTGTTTTTT
NA	TRBV5-1	TRBD1	TRBJ2-7	CASSWGTDSYEQYF	TGCGCCAGCAGCTGGGGGACAGATTCCTACGAGCAGTACTTC
NA	TRBV19	NA	TRBJ2-7	CASSIALAYEQYF	TGTGCCAGTAGTATAGCCCTAGCCTACGAGCAGTACTTC
NA	TRBV15	NA	TRBJ1-1	CATSRNRIGNTEAFF	TGTGCCACCAGCAGGAACAGGATTGGGAACACTGAAGCTTTCTTT
NA	TRBV7-9	TRBD2	TRBJ2-1	CASSILSGGAANEQFF	TGTGCCAGCAGCATCCTTAGCGGGGGGGCCGCAAATGAGCAGTTCTTC
NA	TRBV3-1/TRBV3-2	NA	TRBJ1-4	CASSQPKTGINEKLFF	TGTGCCAGCAGCCAACCAAAGACAGGTATTAATGAAAAACTGTTTTTT
NA	TRBV28	NA	TRBJ2-3	CASSRPPDYLTTDTQYF	TGTGCCAGCAGTCGACCCCCAGACTACCTGACCACAGATACGCAGTATTTT
NA	TRBV6-5	NA	TRBJ1-1	CASVRGMRNTEAFF	TGTGCCAGCGTTCGGGGTATGAGGAACACTGAAGCTTTCTTT
NA	TRBV19	TRBD1	TRBJ1-1	CASSIDRGMNTEAFF	TGTGCCAGTAGTATTGACAGGGGAATGAACACTGAAGCTTTCTTT
NA	TRBV3-1/TRBV3-2	NA	TRBJ1-6	CASSVVDNSPLHF	TGTGCCAGTTCGGTTGTTGATAATTCACCCCTCCACTTT
NA	TRBV11-2	NA	TRBJ2-5	CASSRTGHAETQYF	TGTGCCAGCAGCAGGACTGGTCACGCAGAGACCCAGTACTTC
NA	TRBV6-6	TRBD2	TRBJ2-1	CASSYPLGVRGNEQFF	TGTGCCAGCAGTTACCCCCTGGGGGTGCGGGGGAATGAGCAGTTCTTC
NA	TRBV10-3	NA	TRBJ1-3	CATAGVPNTIYF	TGTGCCACCGCCGGGGTCCCAAACACCATATATTTT
NA	TRBV5-8	TRBD1	TRBJ1-1	CASTDPSEQGWRGAEAFF	TGTGCCAGCACCGACCCATCAGAACAGGGGTGGCGAGGCGCTGAAGCTTTCTTT
NA	TRBV5-5	NA	TRBJ1-3	CASSWGVYGSGNTIYF	TGTGCCAGCAGCTGGGGGGTGTATGGCTCTGGAAACACCATATATTTT
NA	TRBV7-9	NA	TRBJ1-5	CASSLATGNQPQHF	TGTGCCAGCAGCTTGGCGACGGGAAATCAGCCCCAGCATTTT
NA	TRBV5-1	TRBD2	TRBJ2-3	CASTYQAGGSTDTQYF	TGCGCCAGCACCTACCAAGCGGGGGGGAGCACAGATACGCAGTATTTT
NA	TRBV19	NA	TRBJ2-7	CASSIDPTGSPYEQYF	TGTGCCAGTAGTATAGATCCCACAGGGTCCCCCTACGAGCAGTACTTC
NA	TRBV5-1	NA	TRBJ2-3	CASRGGTYTDTQYF	TGCGCCAGCAGAGGAGGAACATACACAGATACGCAGTATTTT
NA	TRBV7-9	NA	TRBJ1-1	CASSLGGGEAFF	TGTGCCAGCAGCCTCGGCGGGGGTGAAGCTTTCTTT
once	TRBV11-2	TRBD1	TRBJ1-2	CASSLVQGAYGYTF	TGTGCCAGCAGCTTAGTACAGGGGGCCTATGGCTACACCTTC
NA	TRBV18	NA	TRBJ2-7	CASSPAGGLGEQYF	TGTGCCAGCTCACCGGCCGGGGGGCTCGGCGAGCAGTACTTC
NA	TRBV3-1/TRBV3-2	NA	TRBJ1-6	CASSQGRRPNSPLHF	TGTGCCAGCAGCCAAGGGCGGCGGCCAAATTCACCCCTCCACTTT
NA	TRBV2	NA	TRBJ2-3	CASSHAGATGDTQYF	TGTGCCAGCAGTCACGCAGGGGCGACAGGAGATACGCAGTATTTT
NA	TRBV6-5	NA	TRBJ1-2	CASSSTGLNYGYTF	TGTGCCAGCAGCAGTACAGGGCTAAACTATGGCTACACCTTC
NA	TRBV28	NA	TRBJ1-2	CASSDRQGRAF	TGTGCCAGCAGCGACCGCCAGGGTAGGGCCTTC
NA	TRBV4-1	TRBD1	TRBJ1-5	CASSPGQGSNQPQHF	TGCGCCAGCAGCCCCGGACAGGGAAGCAATCAGCCCCAGCATTTT
NA	TRBV6-5	NA	TRBJ1-2	CASSYFTGVFYGYTF	TGTGCCAGCAGTTACTTTACGGGGGTGTTCTATGGCTACACCTTC
many	TRBV10-1	NA	TRBJ2-2	CASSERQEAGELFF	TGCGCCAGCAGTGAGCGGCAGGAAGCCGGGGAGCTGTTTTTT
once	TRBV7-9	NA	TRBJ1-1	CASTFQSTNTEAFF	TGTGCCAGCACCTTCCAGTCGACTAACACTGAAGCTTTCTTT
NA	TRBV30	NA	TRBJ2-4	CAWSRGISSAKNIQYF	TGTGCCTGGAGCCGAGGGATAAGTAGTGCCAAAAACATTCAGTACTTC
NA	TRBV5-4	TRBD2	TRBJ2-3	CASSGKRGAITDTQYF	TGTGCCAGCAGCGGAAAGCGGGGGGCCATCACAGATACGCAGTATTTT
NA	TRBV28	TRBD1	TRBJ2-7	CASSLGTGVFYEQYF	TGTGCCAGCAGTTTAGGCACAGGGGTTTTCTACGAGCAGTACTTC
NA	TRBV5-5	NA	TRBJ2-5	CASSLDPGQETQYF	TGTGCCAGCAGCTTGGACCCGGGCCAAGAGACCCAGTACTTC
once	TRBV6-5	NA	TRBJ1-2	CASSPQATGPGGYTF	TGTGCCAGCAGTCCCCAGGCAACAGGGCCTGGTGGCTACACCTTC
NA	TRBV6-4	NA	TRBJ1-1	CASRRQVSGINTEAFF	TGTGCCAGCAGGAGACAGGTTTCGGGTATCAACACTGAAGCTTTCTTT
NA	TRBV29-1	NA	TRBJ1-2	CSARGGSDGYTF	TGCAGCGCCCGGGGGGGAAGCGATGGCTACACCTTC
NA	TRBV6-5	NA	TRBJ1-6	CASRRLSNSPLHF	TGTGCCAGCAGACGCCTATCTAATTCACCCCTCCACTTT
NA	TRBV7-8	TRBD2	TRBJ2-5	CASSALIRLAEETQYF	TGTGCCAGCAGCGCGTTGATCAGACTAGCGGAAGAGACCCAGTACTTC
many	TRBV4-2	NA	TRBJ1-2	CASSQDRLGGYGYTF	TGTGCCAGCAGCCAAGATCGACTAGGCGGTTATGGCTACACCTTC
NA	TRBV6-5	NA	TRBJ1-6	CASRVGFGSPLHF	TGTGCCAGCAGGGTGGGCTTTGGATCACCCCTCCACTTT